Given below is one TCR beta chain in context. Its antigen is currently unknown. The record originates from a study of T cell responses to AZD1222 COVID-19 vaccine. Study-wide findings and caveats: Spike-specific TCR breadth and depth rose after two AZD1222 doses. CD4 TCRs associated with vaccination spanned spike, dominating at 160-218 and 743-854. Every sample of the repertoires postdated the peak T cell response. Donors were chiefly white British, with a greater number of females, and clonal diversity was perhaps underestimated.

Profiled with immunoSEQ multiplex PCR; TCRdb holds only in-frame clones, not every one. The table has around 170,000 clones, roughly 88% seen once; the top ten hold roughly 0.99%. The CDR3 runs to 14 residues. V was pared by 1 base and J by 9 bases, with 13 bases between. Germline V gene sequence: CDR1 LNHNV, CDR2 YYDKDF (reference sequence). The TCR was taken from an adult in good health. Sequences were derived from peripheral blood, sampled on day 0 of AZD1222 vaccination. This chain joins TRBV15 and TRBJ2-1; D ambiguous. The CDR3 DNA reads TGTGCCACCAGCAGAGCGATCAGCCTCACTGAGCAGTTCTTC. Translation: CATSRAISLTEQFF.